This paragraph reports one T cell receptor beta chain. Its specificity is not known. One end of the junction fails to match germline, which may point to a read error. Looked up from germline, CDR1 is MNHEY and CDR2 is SMNVEV (reference sequence). This CDR3 region has 16 residues. Assay: immunoSEQ multiplex PCR; the TCRdb copy retains only in-frame clones and omits some. The sample lists approximately 12,000 clones; approximately 93% were seen once. The sample originates from a study of graft-versus-host responses after intestinal transplantation. Across the study: Induction with anti-thymocyte globulin, then tacrolimus and steroids for roughly 3 years, was given to all recipients. Study findings and constraints: The marrow of recipients harbored GvH clones, and ileum or blood showed some of them first.

This chain joins TRBV27 and TRBJ2-3; 8 bases are a match to TRBD1. The source of this sequence is a human patient who received an intestinal transplant, so some T cells may come from the graft donor. The sample here was PBMCs, taken approximately 110 days after intestinal transplant. CDR3 nucleotide sequence: TGTGCCAGCAGTCTATCAGGGGGCATTATCACAGATACGCAGTATTTT. Translated: CASSLSGGIITDTQYF.